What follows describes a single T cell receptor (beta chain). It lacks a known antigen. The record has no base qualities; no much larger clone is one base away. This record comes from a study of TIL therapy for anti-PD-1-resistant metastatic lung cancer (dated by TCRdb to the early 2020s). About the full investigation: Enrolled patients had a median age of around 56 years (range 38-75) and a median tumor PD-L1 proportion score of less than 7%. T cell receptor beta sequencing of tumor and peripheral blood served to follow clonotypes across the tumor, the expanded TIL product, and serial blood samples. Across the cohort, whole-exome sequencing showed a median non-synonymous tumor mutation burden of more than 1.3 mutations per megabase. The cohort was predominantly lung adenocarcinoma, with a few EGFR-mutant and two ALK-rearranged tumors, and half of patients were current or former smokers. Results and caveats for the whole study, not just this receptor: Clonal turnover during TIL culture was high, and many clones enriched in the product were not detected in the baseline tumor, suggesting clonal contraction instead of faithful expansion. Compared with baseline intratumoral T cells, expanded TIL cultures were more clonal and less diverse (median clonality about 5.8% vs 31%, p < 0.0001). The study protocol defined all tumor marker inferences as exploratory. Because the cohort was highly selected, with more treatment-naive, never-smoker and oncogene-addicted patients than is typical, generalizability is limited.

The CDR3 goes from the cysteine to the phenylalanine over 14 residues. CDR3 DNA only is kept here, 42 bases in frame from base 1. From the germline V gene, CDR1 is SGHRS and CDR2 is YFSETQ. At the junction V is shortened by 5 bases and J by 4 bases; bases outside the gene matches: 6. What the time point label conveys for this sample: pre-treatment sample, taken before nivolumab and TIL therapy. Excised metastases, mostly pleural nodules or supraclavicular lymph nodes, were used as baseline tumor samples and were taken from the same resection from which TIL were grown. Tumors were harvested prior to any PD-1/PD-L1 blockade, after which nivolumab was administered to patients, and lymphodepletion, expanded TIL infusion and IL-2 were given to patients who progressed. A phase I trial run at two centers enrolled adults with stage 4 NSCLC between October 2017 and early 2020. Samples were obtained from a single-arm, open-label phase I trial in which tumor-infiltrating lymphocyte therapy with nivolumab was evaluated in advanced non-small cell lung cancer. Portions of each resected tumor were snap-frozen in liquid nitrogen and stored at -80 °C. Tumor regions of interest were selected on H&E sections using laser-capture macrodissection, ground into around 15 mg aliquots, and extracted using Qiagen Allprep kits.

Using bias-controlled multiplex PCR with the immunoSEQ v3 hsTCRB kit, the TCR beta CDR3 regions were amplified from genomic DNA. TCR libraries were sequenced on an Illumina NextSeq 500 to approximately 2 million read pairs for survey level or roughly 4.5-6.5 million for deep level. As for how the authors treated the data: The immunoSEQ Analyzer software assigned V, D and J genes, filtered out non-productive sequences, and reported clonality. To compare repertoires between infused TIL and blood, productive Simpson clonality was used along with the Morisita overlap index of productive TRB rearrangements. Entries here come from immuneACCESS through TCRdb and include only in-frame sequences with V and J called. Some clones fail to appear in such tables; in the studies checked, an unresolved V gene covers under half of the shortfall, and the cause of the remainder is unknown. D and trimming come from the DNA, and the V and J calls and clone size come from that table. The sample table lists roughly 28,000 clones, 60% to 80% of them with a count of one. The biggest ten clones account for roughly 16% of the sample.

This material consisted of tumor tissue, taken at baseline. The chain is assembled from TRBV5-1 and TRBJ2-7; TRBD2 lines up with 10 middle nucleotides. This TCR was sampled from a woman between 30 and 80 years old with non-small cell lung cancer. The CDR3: CASRRLAGDYEQYF. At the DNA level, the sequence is TGCGCCAGCAGGCGTCTAGCGGGGGATTACGAGCAGTACTTC.